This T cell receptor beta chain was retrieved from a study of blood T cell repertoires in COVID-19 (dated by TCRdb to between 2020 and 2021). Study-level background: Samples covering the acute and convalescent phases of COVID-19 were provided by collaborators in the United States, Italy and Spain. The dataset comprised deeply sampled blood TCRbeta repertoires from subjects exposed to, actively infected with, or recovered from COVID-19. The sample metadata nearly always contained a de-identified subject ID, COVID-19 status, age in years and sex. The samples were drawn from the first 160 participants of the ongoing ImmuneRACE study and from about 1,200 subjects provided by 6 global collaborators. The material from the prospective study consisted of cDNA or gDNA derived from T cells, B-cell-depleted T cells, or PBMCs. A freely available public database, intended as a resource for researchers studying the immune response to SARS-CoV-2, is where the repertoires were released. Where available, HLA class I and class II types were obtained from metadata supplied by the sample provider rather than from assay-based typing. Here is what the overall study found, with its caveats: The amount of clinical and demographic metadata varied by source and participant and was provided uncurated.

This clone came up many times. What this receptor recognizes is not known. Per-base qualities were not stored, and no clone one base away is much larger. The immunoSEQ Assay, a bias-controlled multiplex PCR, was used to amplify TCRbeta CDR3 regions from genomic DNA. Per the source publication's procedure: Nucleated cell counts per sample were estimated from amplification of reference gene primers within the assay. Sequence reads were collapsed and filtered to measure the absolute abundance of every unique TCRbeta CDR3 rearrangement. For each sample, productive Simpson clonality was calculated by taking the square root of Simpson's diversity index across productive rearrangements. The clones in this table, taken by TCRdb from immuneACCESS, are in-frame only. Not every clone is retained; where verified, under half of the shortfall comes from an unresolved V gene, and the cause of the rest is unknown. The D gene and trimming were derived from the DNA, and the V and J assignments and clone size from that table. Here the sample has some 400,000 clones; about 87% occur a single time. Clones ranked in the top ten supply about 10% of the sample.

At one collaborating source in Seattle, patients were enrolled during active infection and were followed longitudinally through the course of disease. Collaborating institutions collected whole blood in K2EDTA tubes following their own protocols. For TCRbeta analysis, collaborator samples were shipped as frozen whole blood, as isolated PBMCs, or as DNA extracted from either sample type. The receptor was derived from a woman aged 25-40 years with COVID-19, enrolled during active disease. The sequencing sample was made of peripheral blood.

Here the CDR3 is given as CASSPNAEPRVNEQFF. The nucleotides read TGTGCCAGCAGCCCGAATGCGGAGCCTAGAGTCAATGAGCAGTTCTTC. The receptor chain draws on TRBV11-2 and TRBJ2-1, with no confidently assigned D gene. Including the terminal cysteine and phenylalanine, the CDR3 comprises 16 residues. Left in the record is the CDR3 DNA by itself, 48 bases read in frame from the first base. The germline V gene encodes CDR1 SGHAT and CDR2 FQNNGV. Between the V and J ends, shortened by 5 bases and 6 bases respectively, the junction contains 20 bases.